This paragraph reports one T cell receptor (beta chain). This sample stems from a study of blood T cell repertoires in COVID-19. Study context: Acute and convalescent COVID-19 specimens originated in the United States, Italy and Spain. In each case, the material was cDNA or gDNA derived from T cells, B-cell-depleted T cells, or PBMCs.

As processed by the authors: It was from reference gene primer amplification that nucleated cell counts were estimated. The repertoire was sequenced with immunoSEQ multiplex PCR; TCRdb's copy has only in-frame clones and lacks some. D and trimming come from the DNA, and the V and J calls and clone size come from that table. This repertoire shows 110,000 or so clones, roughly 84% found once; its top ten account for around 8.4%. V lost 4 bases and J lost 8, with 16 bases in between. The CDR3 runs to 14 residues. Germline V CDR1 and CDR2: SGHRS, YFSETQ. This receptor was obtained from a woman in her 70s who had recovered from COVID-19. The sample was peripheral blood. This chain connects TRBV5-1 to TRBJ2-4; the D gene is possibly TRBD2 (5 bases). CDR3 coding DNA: TGCGCCAGCAGCGCTTCCGGAGAGGGAGACATTCAGTACTTC. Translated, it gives CASSASGEGDIQYF.